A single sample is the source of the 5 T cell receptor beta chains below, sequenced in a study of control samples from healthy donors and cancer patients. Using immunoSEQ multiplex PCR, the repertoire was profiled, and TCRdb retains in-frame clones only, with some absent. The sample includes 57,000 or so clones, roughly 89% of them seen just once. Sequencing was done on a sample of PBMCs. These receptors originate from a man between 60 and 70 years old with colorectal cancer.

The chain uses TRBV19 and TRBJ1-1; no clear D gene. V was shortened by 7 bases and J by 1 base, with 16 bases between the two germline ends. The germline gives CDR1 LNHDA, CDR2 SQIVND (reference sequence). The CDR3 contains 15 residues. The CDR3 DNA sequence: TGTGCCAGTACTAGAGGCGGCAGCCGGAACACTGAAGCTTTCTTT. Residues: CASTRGGSRNTEAFF.

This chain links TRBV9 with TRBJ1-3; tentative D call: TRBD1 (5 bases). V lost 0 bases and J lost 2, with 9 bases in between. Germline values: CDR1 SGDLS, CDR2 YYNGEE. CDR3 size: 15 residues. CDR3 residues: CASSVAGNTGNTIYF. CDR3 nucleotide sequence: TGTGCCAGCAGCGTAGCAGGGAATACTGGAAACACCATATATTTT.

CDR3 loop: CAISEAGGATGELFF. CDR3 DNA: TGTGCCATCAGTGAGGCAGGGGGCGCAACCGGGGAGCTGTTTTTT. The chain uses TRBV10-3 and TRBJ2-2; TRBD1 aligns across 8 bases. J was trimmed by 5 bases and V by 2 bases; bases with no gene match: 4. CDR1 and CDR2 (germline): ENHRY, SYGVKD. CDR3 length equals 15 residues.

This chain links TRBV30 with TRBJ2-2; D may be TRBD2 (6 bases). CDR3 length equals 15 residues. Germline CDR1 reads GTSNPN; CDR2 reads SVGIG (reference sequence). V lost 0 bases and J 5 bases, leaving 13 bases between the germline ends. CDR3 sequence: CAWSVYGGTTGELFF. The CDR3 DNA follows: TGTGCCTGGAGTGTGTATGGCGGGACGACCGGGGAGCTGTTTTTT.

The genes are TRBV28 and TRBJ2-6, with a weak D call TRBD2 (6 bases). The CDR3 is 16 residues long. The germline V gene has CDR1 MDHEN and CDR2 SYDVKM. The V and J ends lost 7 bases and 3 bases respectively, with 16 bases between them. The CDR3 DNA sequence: TGTGCCAGCACCTCCGGAGGGGCGGATGGGGCCAACGTCCTGACTTTC. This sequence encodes CASTSGGADGANVLTF.